One and the same sample provided the 20 T cell receptor beta chains below, sequenced in a study of monozygotic twins with inflammatory bowel disease. After re-calling the 5' RACE reads, TCRdb lists one entry per CDR3 protein, DNA absent. The sample includes about 450,000 distinct CDR3 sequences. Sequencing was performed on blood. Source of these receptors: a human donor with ulcerative colitis or Crohn's disease, or a healthy co-twin of an affected twin (not recorded which).

The rearrangement links TRBV3-1 to TRBJ1-6. CDR3 size: 12 residues. CDR1 is LGHDT, CDR2 YNNKEL, per germline (reference sequence). The CDR3 region is CASRSFSSPLHF.

The chain combines TRBV11-2 with TRBJ2-3. The CDR3 is 14 amino acids. Germline values: CDR1 SGHAT, CDR2 FQNNGV. The CDR3 loop is CASSLDYGTDTQYF.

The chain uses TRBV12-3 or TRBV12-4 and TRBJ1-4; TCRdb's D call, TRBD1, is unchecked because there is no DNA. CDR3 size: 17 residues. The chain's CDR3 is CASSSYRSDGGSEKLFF.

The chain couples TRBV21-1 to TRBJ2-7. TRBV21-1 is a pseudogene locus. This CDR3 is 14 amino acids long. This CDR3 is CASILPGSSYEQYF.

The J gene is TRBJ2-1, the V gene TRBV5-1; checking the TCRdb D call of TRBD2 is not possible without DNA. Per germline, CDR1 SGHRS and CDR2 YFSETQ. The CDR3 extends over 15 amino acids. The CDR3 is CASSPLAGAYNEQFF.

This chain uses TRBV27 with TRBJ2-2; there is no DNA to check the TCRdb D call of TRBD2. CDR3 length: 15 residues. Germline CDR1 is MNHEY and CDR2 is SMNVEV (reference sequence). The CDR3 is CASSLYGRAVGELFF.

The J gene is TRBJ2-3, the V gene TRBV7-9; the TRBD1 assignment by TCRdb is unverifiable without DNA. Germline values: CDR1 SEHNR, CDR2 FQNEAQ (reference sequence). The CDR3 has 14 amino acids. The CDR3 loop is CASSLEGGKDTQYF.

V gene TRBV18 combines with J gene TRBJ1-1; the D call of TRBD1 rests on TCRdb alone, since no DNA is present to check it. Germline V gene data show CDR1 as KGHSH and CDR2 as LQKENI. The CDR3 runs to 15 residues. The CDR3 loop reads CASSLGGHANTEAFF.

CDR3 in amino acids: CASSLLGGHGYTF. The V call is TRBV12-3 or TRBV12-4, the J call TRBJ1-2; there is no DNA to check the TCRdb D call of TRBD1. The CDR3 is 13 residues long.

The CDR3 sequence is CSARDGGGRFNEQFF. The gene calls are TRBV20-1 and TRBJ2-1; TCRdb outputs TRBD1, but without DNA this stays unchecked. The CDR3 has 15 residues. Per germline, CDR1 DFQATT and CDR2 SNEGSKA (reference sequence).

The chain combines TRBV11-2 with TRBJ2-7; TCRdb reports TRBD2, a call that lacks DNA to check it against. The germline V gene has CDR1 SGHAT and CDR2 FQNNGV. The CDR3 contains 14 residues. The CDR3 region is CASSPAGGIYEQYF.

The chain combines TRBV20-1 with TRBJ2-5; TCRdb names TRBD1, which stays unverified in the absence of DNA. The CDR3 loop spans 16 amino acids. CDR1 and CDR2 from the germline V gene are DFQATT and SNEGSKA (reference sequence). The CDR3: CSARDGGKGWLETQYF.

The genes are TRBV7-9 and TRBJ2-5. Germline CDR1 reads SEHNR; CDR2 reads FQNEAQ (reference sequence). The CDR3 is made up of 12 amino acids. The CDR3 region is CASSSAQETQYF.

V gene TRBV7-2 combines with J gene TRBJ2-1; TCRdb's D call, TRBD2, is unchecked because there is no DNA. CDR1 is SGHTA and CDR2 is FQGNSA in the germline V gene. The CDR3 consists of 15 residues. The CDR3: CASSPGLAGELEQFF.

The rearrangement joins TRBV5-1 to TRBJ2-1; with no DNA, the TCRdb D assignment of TRBD1 cannot be verified. The CDR3 extends over 17 amino acids. From germline, CDR1 is SGHRS and CDR2 YFSETQ. The CDR3 region is CASSLGGIGAEYNEQFF.

This chain connects TRBV7-2 to TRBJ2-2; the D gene TCRdb calls, TRBD1, cannot be checked with no DNA. Germline assignment: CDR1 SGHTA and CDR2 FQGNSA. There are 16 residues in the CDR3. CDR3 sequence reads: CASSLQGPTNTGELFF.

The rearrangement joins TRBV5-5 to TRBJ1-1. CDR3 size: 14 residues. Germline values: CDR1 SGHKS, CDR2 YYEKEE (reference sequence). The CDR3 spells CASSFRVLNTEAFF.

This rearrangement joins TRBV7-3 to TRBJ2-1; TCRdb names TRBD1, which stays unverified in the absence of DNA. The CDR3 covers 14 residues. Germline lookup yields CDR1 SGHTA and CDR2 FQGTGA. CDR3 protein: CASSADSSLNEQFF. Drawing the rest from reference TRBV7-3 and TRBJ2-1, the complete variable domain is GAGVSQTPSNKVTEKGKYVELRCDPISGHTALYWYRQSLGQGPEFLIYFQGTGAADDSGLPNDRFFAVRPEGSVSTLKIQRTERGDSAVYLCASSADSSLNEQFFGPGTRLTVL.

The rearrangement links TRBV6-5 to TRBJ1-5. The CDR3 has 15 amino acids. Per germline, CDR1 MNHEY and CDR2 SVGAGI. The CDR3 loop is CASSYSGDSNQPQHF.

The chain employs TRBV7-2 and TRBJ1-1; as DNA is missing, the TRBD1 call by TCRdb cannot be tested. CDR1 SGHTA and CDR2 FQGNSA come from the germline V gene. The CDR3 spans 17 residues. This chain's CDR3 is CASSLVQGAMKNTEAFF.